The T cell receptor (beta chain) described here comes from a study of T cell changes during pregnancy in multiple sclerosis. The data were produced by immunoSEQ multiplex PCR, yet TCRdb's version contains in-frame clones alone and is incomplete. The profile shows approximately 70,000 clones, about 91% of them singletons. The CDR3 is made up of 14 amino acids. J was trimmed by 4 bases and V by 3 bases; bases with no gene match: 3. The germline V gene encodes CDR1 SGHAT and CDR2 FQNNGV. The material sequenced was peripheral blood, taken in the second trimester of pregnancy. The rearrangement links TRBV11-2 to TRBJ2-7, with 10 bases aligning to TRBD2. This sequence was found in a female donor in good health, enrolled as a control in a pregnancy study. This chain's CDR3 is CASSLGTSVYEQYF. CDR3 DNA: TGTGCCAGCAGCTTGGGGACTAGCGTTTACGAGCAGTACTTC.